This TCR beta chain is drawn from a study of cytomegalovirus exposure and HLA in healthy donors. The study, taken as a whole, reports: The authors enumerated over 150 TCR beta chains as linked to cytomegalovirus. An analysis was carried out at a later point. It showed that HLA-associated TCR beta chains were more clonally expanded than equally common non-associated chains.

Germline CDR1 is DFQATT and CDR2 is SNEGSKA (reference sequence). The CDR3 runs 10 residues. The V end was cut by 4 bases, the J end by 7 bases, with 8 bases between. Remarks on this clone: Its antigen is not known.

Researchers ran the PCR with 60 Vbeta and 13 Jbeta primers. Profiling relied on immunoSEQ multiplex PCR, and the TCRdb table lists in-frame clones only, not all of them. The sample consists of 150,000 to 200,000 clones, less than 80% of them appearing once. Sequencing was performed on PBMCs. This clonotype was sampled from a female donor in good health and CMV-seronegative. This rearrangement joins TRBV20-1 to TRBJ2-7; possibly TRBD2 for D (6 bases). The CDR3 DNA reads as TGCAGTGCTACTGGGGGGGAGCAGTACTTC. Translated: CSATGGEQYF.